The 32 T cell receptor beta chains reported below all come from one sample, sequenced in a study of shared clonotypes between healthy human individuals. The data were produced by immunoSEQ multiplex PCR, yet TCRdb's version contains in-frame clones alone and is incomplete. The sample has 2 million to 2.5 million clones, 85% to 95% seen once. Material for sequencing was naive CD4+ T cells from PBMCs. Subset specified: CD45RA+ positively selected. All receptors derive from a man younger than 35 in good health. Some clones in this sample may be carry-over from other donors' samples.

This clone appeared a single time. Additional DNA sequences in this sample encode the identical CDR3. The chain carries TRBV5-1 and TRBJ2-3; a possible D gene is TRBD2 (6 bases). The CDR3 is 14 residues long. V lost 0 bases and J 6 bases, leaving 11 bases between the germline ends. Germline loops: CDR1 SGHRS, CDR2 YFSETQ. The CDR3 nucleotides read TGCGCCAGCAGCTTGGGTGGGGGGACCGATACGCAGTATTTT. It is translated as CASSLGGGTDTQYF.

Notes on this clone: Other DNA sequences in this specimen translate into the identical CDR3. The chain is built from TRBV27 and TRBJ2-7; 7 bases line up with TRBD1. The germline V gene has CDR1 MNHEY and CDR2 SMNVEV (reference sequence). V shed 4 bases, J shed 0 bases, and the junction held 3 bases outside the gene matches. CDR3 length: 14 amino acids. The DNA for the CDR3 is TGTGCCAGCAGTTCCAGGGGGAGCTCCTACGAGCAGTACTTC. Its protein product is CASSSRGSSYEQYF.

The rearrangement uses TRBV6-1 and TRBJ1-2, with 7 positions matching TRBD1. This CDR3 has 15 residues. CDR1 is MNHNS, CDR2 SASEGT, per germline. The V segment lost 3 bases and the J segment 7 bases; nucleotides outside the gene matches: 11. The CDR3 sequence is CASSEEGAGRLGYTF. The DNA of the CDR3 is TGTGCCAGCAGTGAGGAGGGGGCAGGGAGGCTTGGCTACACCTTC.

The V and J genes are TRBV28 and TRBJ1-2; D is unresolved. Per germline, CDR1 MDHEN and CDR2 SYDVKM. The germline V and J ends were trimmed by 1 base and 4 bases, with 10 bases remaining between them. CDR3 size: 14 residues. The CDR3: CASSLFPPLYGYTF. Here the CDR3 DNA reads TGTGCCAGCAGTTTATTCCCCCCCCTCTATGGCTACACCTTC.

The rearrangement links TRBV5-1 to TRBJ1-2, with a tentative D call TRBD1 (6 bases). The CDR3 runs to 14 residues. V lost 1 base and J 9 bases, leaving 16 bases between the germline ends. Germline-derived CDR1 and CDR2 are SGHRS and YFSETQ. In nucleotides, the CDR3 is TGCGCCAGCAGCTTGATCTCGACAGGCCTCAGCTACACCTTC. Encoded protein: CASSLISTGLSYTF.

CDR3 residues: CASSHSAGTDSYEQYF. The CDR3 DNA reads TGTGCCAGCAGCCACTCCGCCGGGACGGATTCCTACGAGCAGTACTTC. The chain links TRBV4-2 to TRBJ2-7; D may match TRBD1 or TRBD2 (5 bases each). Germline CDR1 and CDR2: LGHNA and YNFKEQ. CDR3 length: 16 residues. The ends were cut back, 3 bases at V and 1 base at J, with 16 bases in the middle.

This clone was seen a single time. The chain employs TRBV6-1 and TRBJ2-1, with TRBD2 matching over 9 bases. J gave up 5 bases and V 6 bases, and 5 bases lay outside the gene matches. The CDR3 length is 14 residues. Germline V CDR1 and CDR2: MNHNS, SASEGT. CDR3 nucleotide sequence: TGTGCCAGCAGCTTAGGGACTAGCCACAATGAGCAGTTCTTC. It is translated as CASSLGTSHNEQFF.

This clone has only one observation. The CDR3 sequence is CASSYAGTANYEQYF. In DNA form, the CDR3 reads TGTGCCAGCAGTTACGCCGGGACAGCTAACTACGAGCAGTACTTC. The chain uses TRBV6-5 and TRBJ2-7; 7 nucleotides align to TRBD1. J was trimmed by 3 bases and V by 2 bases; bases with no gene match: 7. The CDR3 runs 15 residues. Germline V gene lookup returns CDR1 MNHEY and CDR2 SVGAGI.

The chain carries TRBV28 and TRBJ2-3, with 12 bases matching TRBD2. This CDR3 region has 14 residues. J was trimmed by 14 bases and V by 1 base; bases with no gene match: 7. Germline CDR1 MDHEN, CDR2 SYDVKM. In nucleotides, the CDR3 is TGTGCCAGCAGTTTATCTTCTAGCGGGAGGGTCCCGTATTTT. This gives the protein CASSLSSSGRVPYF.

V usage is TRBV5-1 and J usage is TRBJ1-5, with D unresolved. Trimming shortened V by 2 bases and J by 13 bases, and 16 bases separated the two germline ends. This CDR3 spans 13 amino acids. Looked up from germline, CDR1 is SGHRS and CDR2 is YFSETQ. The CDR3 region is CASSLFPFSGQHF. The CDR3 DNA reads as TGCGCCAGCAGCTTATTTCCTTTTAGCGGTCAGCATTTT.

This chain links TRBV30 with TRBJ1-2; weak D call: TRBD1 (6 bases). Germline V gene sequence: CDR1 GTSNPN, CDR2 SVGIG (reference sequence). V shed 2 bases and J shed 6 bases, with 16 bases lying between them. CDR3 length equals 14 residues. CDR3 nucleotide sequence: TGTGCCTGGAGTTCGATACAGGGTCGAAATGGCTACACCTTC. As protein: CAWSSIQGRNGYTF.

The genes are TRBV18 and TRBJ2-7; possible D gene TRBD1, 5 bases. V lost 6 bases and J lost 2, with 20 bases in between. Germline V gene sequence: CDR1 KGHSH, CDR2 LQKENI. This CDR3 region has 16 residues. The CDR3 bases are TGTGCCAGCTCGCCCATTATGGGCCAGGGAACCTACGAGCAGTACTTC. Translation gives CASSPIMGQGTYEQYF.

The CDR3 region has the DNA TGTGCCAGCAGCTTGGCCAGCAGGTCTAGCACAGATACGCAGTATTTT. It yields the protein CASSLASRSSTDTQYF. The V and J genes are TRBV5-5 and TRBJ2-3; D uncertain. This CDR3 is 16 amino acids long. Trimming removed 0 bases from V and 0 bases from J, with 11 bases in between. The germline gives CDR1 SGHKS, CDR2 YYEKEE (reference sequence).

This clone was detected only once. The chain recombines TRBV2 with TRBJ1-2, with D tentatively TRBD1 (5 bases). The length of the CDR3 is 14 residues. Germline V gene lookup returns CDR1 SNHLY and CDR2 FYNNEI. Between the trimmed V and J ends, which lost 1 base and 4 bases, there was a span of 10 bases. CDR3 protein: CASSEEGVPYGYTF. As DNA, the CDR3 is TGTGCCAGCAGTGAAGAAGGGGTCCCCTATGGCTACACCTTC.

As DNA, the CDR3 is TGTGCCAGCTTCAGCCAGGGTAGGAAGACTGAAGCTTTCTTT. Translated: CASFSQGRKTEAFF. The chain recombines TRBV18 with TRBJ1-1; TRBD1 is a possible D gene (5 bases). The V gene's germline CDR1 is KGHSH and CDR2 LQKENI. This CDR3 spans 14 amino acids. The V and J ends lost 7 bases and 5 bases respectively, with 17 bases between them. Filled out from reference TRBV18 and TRBJ1-1, the complete variable domain reads NAGVMQNPRHLVRRRGQEARLRCSPMKGHSHVYWYRQLPEEGLKFMVYLQKENIIDESGMPKERFSAEFPKEGPSILRIQQVVRGDSAAYFCASFSQGRKTEAFFGQGTRLTVV.

V is TRBV2 and J is TRBJ2-1; the match to TRBD2 covers 8 bases. Trimming cost V 8 bases and J 3 bases; bases outside gene matches: 9. This CDR3 comprises 15 residues. The V gene's germline CDR1 is SNHLY and CDR2 FYNNEI. CDR3 region: CASSTHGTSYNEQFF. CDR3 DNA sequence: TGTGCCAGCTCTACCCACGGGACTAGCTACAATGAGCAGTTCTTC.

The rearrangement uses TRBV28 and TRBJ2-7; TRBD2 agrees at 10 bases. The CDR3 has 15 residues. Looked up from germline, CDR1 is MDHEN and CDR2 is SYDVKM. With 1 base clipped from V and 2 bases from J, the junction kept 2 bases outside the gene matches. The CDR3 nucleotides read TGTGCCAGCAGTTTATCTACTAGCGGGACCTACGAGCAGTACTTC. Translating it yields CASSLSTSGTYEQYF. The full variable domain, in which reference TRBV28 and TRBJ2-7 provide the parts outside the CDR3, is DVKVTQSSRYLVKRTGEKVFLECVQDMDHENMFWYRQDPGLGLRLIYFSYDVKMKEKGDIPEGYSVSREKKERFSLILESASTNQTSMYLCASSLSTSGTYEQYFGPGTRLTVT.

For this clone: A read error may account for a junction end that differs from germline. The J gene is TRBJ2-7, the V gene TRBV10-3; D might be TRBD1 (6 bases). The CDR3 sequence is 8 residues long. Per germline, CDR1 ENHRY and CDR2 SYGVKD. As DNA, the CDR3 is TGTGCCTCTAGACAGGTAGAATTC. This gives the protein CASRQVEF.

The V gene is TRBV7-2, the J gene TRBJ1-5; no clear D gene. From germline, CDR1 is SGHTA and CDR2 FQGNSA. The CDR3 sequence is 15 residues long. With 6 bases removed from V and 2 bases from J, the gap between germline ends came to 14 bases. The CDR3 here is CASREQVWGNQPQHF. The CDR3 nucleotides read TGTGCCAGCAGGGAGCAGGTTTGGGGCAATCAGCCCCAGCATTTT.

The sample holds one count of this clone. V usage is TRBV10-3 and J usage is TRBJ2-6; 8 bases map to TRBD2. Germline loops: CDR1 ENHRY, CDR2 SYGVKD. The CDR3 has 21 residues. V trimming: 0 bases; J trimming: 4 bases; junction bases outside the gene matches: 17. CDR3 DNA sequence: TGTGCCATCAGTGAGTCGGTGGTAAGCGGGAGCCCACTTGGAGGGGCCAACGTCCTGACTTTC. Translated: CAISESVVSGSPLGGANVLTF.

V gene TRBV30 combines with J gene TRBJ2-6; 8 nucleotides align to TRBD1. Germline CDR1 reads GTSNPN; CDR2 reads SVGIG (reference sequence). The junction had 5 bases not matched to a gene; V was cut back by 1 base and J by 0 bases. This CDR3 contains 17 residues. This chain's CDR3 is CAWSADRVSSGANVLTF. The CDR3 DNA reads TGTGCCTGGAGTGCGGACAGGGTTAGCTCTGGGGCCAACGTCCTGACTTTC.

This chain connects TRBV6-1 to TRBJ2-7; D unclear. Germline V gene lookup returns CDR1 MNHNS and CDR2 SASEGT. V shed 8 bases and J shed 6 bases, with 23 bases lying between them. The CDR3 is 15 amino acids. The CDR3 protein is CASLAEPSLLGEQYF. As DNA, the CDR3 is TGTGCCAGCCTCGCGGAGCCTTCTCTTTTAGGCGAGCAGTACTTC.

The V call is TRBV7-9, the J call TRBJ1-2; perhaps TRBD1 as D (6 bases). V gave up 4 bases and J gave up 4 bases, with 13 bases separating them. Germline lookup yields CDR1 SEHNR and CDR2 FQNEAQ (reference sequence). The length of the CDR3 is 14 residues. CDR3 residues: CASSSVTGLYGYTF. CDR3 nucleotides: TGTGCCAGCAGCTCCGTGACAGGACTCTATGGCTACACCTTC.

The chain joins TRBV11-2 to TRBJ1-6; TRBD1 matches at 7 bases. CDR3 size: 13 residues. The junction had 3 bases not matched to a gene; V was cut back by 7 bases and J by 6 bases. CDR1 and CDR2 from the germline V gene are SGHAT and FQNNGV. The CDR3 region has the DNA TGTGCCAGCATCCGGGACAGTAATTCACCCCTCCACTTT. It is translated as CASIRDSNSPLHF.

The rearrangement links TRBV5-1 to TRBJ1-1; 8 bases agree with TRBD1. V dropped 8 bases and J dropped 8; count of bases not matched to a gene: 14. The CDR3 has 14 residues. The germline CDR1 and CDR2 sequences are SGHRS and YFSETQ. The CDR3 nucleotides are TGCGCCAGTTCTGTAACAGGGGGGATTCGAGAAGCTTTCTTT. Protein sequence: CASSVTGGIREAFF.

The chain recombines TRBV5-4 with TRBJ1-3, with no clear D. CDR1 and CDR2 from the germline V gene are SGHNT and YYREEE (reference sequence). The V end was cut by 4 bases, the J end by 0 bases, with 14 bases between. The CDR3 extends over 16 amino acids. CDR3 nucleotides: TGTGCCAGCAGCCTGTATGGACGGAACTCTGGAAACACCATATATTTT. It is translated as CASSLYGRNSGNTIYF.

The sample holds a few counts of this clone. The gene calls are TRBV9 and TRBJ2-2; D call uncertain. Germline CDR1 is SGDLS and CDR2 is YYNGEE. The CDR3 contains 15 residues. Trimming pared 0 bases from V and 5 bases from J, leaving 11 bases between. The CDR3 sequence: CASSVADAETGELFF. CDR3 bases: TGTGCCAGCAGCGTAGCTGATGCAGAGACCGGGGAGCTGTTTTTT.

The chain is built from TRBV29-1 and TRBJ2-5; 10 bases line up with TRBD2. From germline, CDR1 is SQVTM and CDR2 ANQGSEA. J gave up 0 bases and V 1 base, and 8 bases lay outside the gene matches. The CDR3 consists of 17 residues. CDR3 DNA: TGCAGCGTTGAAGCCTTCCTAGCGGGGGTGTACCAAGAGACCCAGTACTTC. This translates into CSVEAFLAGVYQETQYF.

The chain recombines TRBV11-3 with TRBJ2-1; 7 bases are a match to TRBD1. The germline V gene has CDR1 SGHNT and CDR2 YENEEA. The J segment lost 3 bases and the V segment lost 5 bases, leaving 7 bases of the junction unmatched. This CDR3 is 15 amino acids long. CDR3 in amino acids: CASSQRGLNYNEQFF. The CDR3 DNA sequence: TGTGCCAGCAGCCAAAGGGGGCTAAACTACAATGAGCAGTTCTTC.

The chain links TRBV30 to TRBJ1-6, with 9 bases identical to TRBD1. Per germline, CDR1 GTSNPN and CDR2 SVGIG (reference sequence). Losses at the gene ends were 0 bases for V and 18 bases for J; bases not matched to a gene: 6. This CDR3 contains 12 residues. This chain's CDR3 is CAWSVRTGETHF. The CDR3 DNA reads TGTGCCTGGAGTGTTCGGACAGGGGAAACCCACTTT.

The genes are TRBV5-1 and TRBJ2-5; D call uncertain. V was cut by 0 bases and J by 5 bases, with 11 bases left in between. CDR1 is SGHRS, CDR2 YFSETQ, per germline. CDR3 length: 14 amino acids. The CDR3 bases are TGCGCCAGCAGCTTGGATCTAGTCAGGGAGACCCAGTACTTC. Residues: CASSLDLVRETQYF. The full variable domain, its missing parts supplied by reference TRBV5-1 and TRBJ2-5, is KAGVTQTPRYLIKTRGQQVTLSCSPISGHRSVSWYQQTPGQGLQFLFEYFSETQRNKGNFPGRFSGRQFSNSRSEMNVSTLELGDSALYLCASSLDLVRETQYFGPGTRLLVL.

CDR3 region: CASSLAGQGGRWRAFF. CDR3 in DNA: TGTGCCAGCAGCTTAGCAGGACAGGGAGGAAGGTGGCGGGCTTTCTTT. V is TRBV7-2 and J is TRBJ1-1; the match to TRBD1 covers 8 bases. CDR3 length: 16 residues. Germline CDR1 and CDR2: SGHTA and FQGNSA. V was pared by 0 bases and J by 11 bases, with 14 bases of the junction left unmatched.